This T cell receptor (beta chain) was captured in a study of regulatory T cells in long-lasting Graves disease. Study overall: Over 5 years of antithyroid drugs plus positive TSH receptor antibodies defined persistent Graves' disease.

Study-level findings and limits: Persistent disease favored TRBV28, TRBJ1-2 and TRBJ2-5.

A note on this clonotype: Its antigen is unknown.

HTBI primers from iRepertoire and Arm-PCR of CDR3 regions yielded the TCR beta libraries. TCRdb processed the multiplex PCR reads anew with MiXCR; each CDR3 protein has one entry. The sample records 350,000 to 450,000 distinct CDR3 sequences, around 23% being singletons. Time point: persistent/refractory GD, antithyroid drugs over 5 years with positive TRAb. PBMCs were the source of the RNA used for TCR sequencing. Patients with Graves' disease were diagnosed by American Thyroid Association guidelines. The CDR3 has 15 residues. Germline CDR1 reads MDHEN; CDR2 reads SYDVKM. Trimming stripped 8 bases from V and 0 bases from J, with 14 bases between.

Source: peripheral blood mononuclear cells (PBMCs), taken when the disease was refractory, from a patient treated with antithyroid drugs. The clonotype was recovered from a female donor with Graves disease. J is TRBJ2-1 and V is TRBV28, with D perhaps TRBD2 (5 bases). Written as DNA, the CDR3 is TGTGCCAGCGGGAGCGGTAAGAGCTCCTACAATGAGCAGTTCTTC. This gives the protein CASGSGKSSYNEQFF.